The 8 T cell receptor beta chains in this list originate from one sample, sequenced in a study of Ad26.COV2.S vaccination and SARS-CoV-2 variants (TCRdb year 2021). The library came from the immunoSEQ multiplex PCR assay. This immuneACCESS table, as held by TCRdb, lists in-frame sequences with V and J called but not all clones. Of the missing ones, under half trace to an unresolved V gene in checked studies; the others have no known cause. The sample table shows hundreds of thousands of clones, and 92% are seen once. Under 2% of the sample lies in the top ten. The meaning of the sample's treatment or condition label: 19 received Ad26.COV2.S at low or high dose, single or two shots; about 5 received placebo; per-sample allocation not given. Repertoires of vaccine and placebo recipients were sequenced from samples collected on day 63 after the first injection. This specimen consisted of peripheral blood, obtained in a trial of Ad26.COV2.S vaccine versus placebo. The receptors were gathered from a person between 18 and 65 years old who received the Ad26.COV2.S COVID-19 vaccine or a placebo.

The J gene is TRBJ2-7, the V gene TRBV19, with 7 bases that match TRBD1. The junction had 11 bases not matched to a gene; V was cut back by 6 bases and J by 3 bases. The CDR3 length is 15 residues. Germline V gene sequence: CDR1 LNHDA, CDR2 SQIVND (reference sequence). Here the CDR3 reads CASSDAGTALYEQYF. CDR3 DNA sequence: TGTGCCAGTAGCGATGCAGGGACAGCCCTCTACGAGCAGTACTTC.

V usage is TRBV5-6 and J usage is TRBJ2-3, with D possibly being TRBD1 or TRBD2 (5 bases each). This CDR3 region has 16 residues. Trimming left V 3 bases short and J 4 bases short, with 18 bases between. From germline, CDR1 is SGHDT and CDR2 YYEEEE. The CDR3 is CASSSEIEGSADTQYF. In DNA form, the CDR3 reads TGTGCCAGCAGCTCAGAGATCGAGGGGTCGGCAGATACGCAGTATTTT.

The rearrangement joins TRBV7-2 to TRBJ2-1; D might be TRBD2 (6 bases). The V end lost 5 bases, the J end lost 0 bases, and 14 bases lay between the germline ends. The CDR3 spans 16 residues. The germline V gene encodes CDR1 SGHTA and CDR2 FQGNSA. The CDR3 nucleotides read TGTGCCAGCAGCCCGCGCTTCGGGAGCTCCTACAATGAGCAGTTCTTC. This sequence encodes CASSPRFGSSYNEQFF.

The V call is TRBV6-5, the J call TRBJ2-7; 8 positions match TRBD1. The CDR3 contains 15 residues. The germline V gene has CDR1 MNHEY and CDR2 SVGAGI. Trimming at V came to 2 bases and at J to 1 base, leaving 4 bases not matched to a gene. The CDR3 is CASSYLRQGSYEQYF. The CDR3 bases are TGTGCCAGCAGTTACCTTCGACAGGGGTCCTACGAGCAGTACTTC.

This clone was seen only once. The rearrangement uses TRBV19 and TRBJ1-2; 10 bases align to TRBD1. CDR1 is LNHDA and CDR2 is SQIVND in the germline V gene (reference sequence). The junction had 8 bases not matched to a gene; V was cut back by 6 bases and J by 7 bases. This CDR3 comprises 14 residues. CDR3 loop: CASRDRGRVGGYTF. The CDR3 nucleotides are TGTGCCAGTAGAGACAGGGGGCGCGTAGGTGGCTACACCTTC. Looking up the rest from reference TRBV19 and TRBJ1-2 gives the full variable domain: DGGITQSPKYLFRKEGQNVTLSCEQNLNHDAMYWYRQDPGQGLRLIYYSQIVNDFQKGDIAEGYSVSREKKESFPLTVTSAQKNPTAFYLCASRDRGRVGGYTFGSGTRLTVV.

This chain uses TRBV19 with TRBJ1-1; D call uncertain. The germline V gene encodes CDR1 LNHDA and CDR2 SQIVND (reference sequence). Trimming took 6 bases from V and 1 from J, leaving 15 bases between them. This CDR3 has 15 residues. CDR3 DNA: TGTGCCAGTAGACTGGCAGGTCGATGGAACACTGAAGCTTTCTTT. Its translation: CASRLAGRWNTEAFF.

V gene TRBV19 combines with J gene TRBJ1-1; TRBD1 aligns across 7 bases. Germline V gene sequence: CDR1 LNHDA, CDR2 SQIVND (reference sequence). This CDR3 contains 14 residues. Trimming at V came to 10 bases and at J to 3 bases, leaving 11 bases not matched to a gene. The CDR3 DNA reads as TGTGCCACTAGAAACCGACAGGGACACACTGAAGCTTTCTTT. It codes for CATRNRQGHTEAFF.

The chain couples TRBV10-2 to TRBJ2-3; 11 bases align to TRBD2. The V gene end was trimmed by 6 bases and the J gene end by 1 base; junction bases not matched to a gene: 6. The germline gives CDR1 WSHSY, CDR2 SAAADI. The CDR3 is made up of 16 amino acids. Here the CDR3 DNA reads TGCGCCAGCAGGTCACAACTAGCGGGGGGCACAGATACGCAGTATTTT. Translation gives CASRSQLAGGTDTQYF.